This T cell receptor (beta chain) comes out of a study of cytomegalovirus exposure and HLA in healthy donors. Comments on this clone: As yet, its antigen is unknown.

PCR employed 60 Vbeta and 13 Jbeta primers. Generated by immunoSEQ multiplex PCR, the TCRdb table keeps only in-frame clones and is missing some. The sample contains fewer than 200,000 clones, about 85% of which appear only once. The study's findings and limits: Reportedly, cytomegalovirus status was diagnosed with high sensitivity and specificity. Beyond CMV serostatus, there was no information to go on about immune exposure. Most TCR beta V segments were productive about 87% or about 30% of the time in an earlier analysis. Later on, an analysis showed TCR association rates differing by HLA locus, with DRB1 the most and HLA-C the fewest.

This CDR3 is built from 15 residues. With 4 bases clipped from V and 1 base from J, the junction kept 3 bases outside the gene matches. Per the germline V gene, CDR1 is SEHNR and CDR2 is FQNEAQ (reference sequence). The TCR originated in a young man in good health and CMV-seropositive. The sequencing sample was made of PBMCs. The V and J genes are TRBV7-9 and TRBJ1-5, with TRBD1 identical over 8 bases. For the CDR3, the DNA is TGTGCCAGCAGCTGGGGACAGGCGAGCAATCAGCCCCAGCATTTT. The encoded protein is CASSWGQASNQPQHF.